The entry that follows covers one TCR beta chain sequence. Its antigen remains unidentified. Trimming shortened V by 3 bases and J by 2 bases, and 13 bases separated the two germline ends. Germline CDR1 GTSNPN, CDR2 SVGIG (reference sequence). The CDR3 length is 14 residues. The sample originates from a study of memory CD4+ T cells and cytomegalovirus serostatus. Study-level information: This sample comes from healthy Belgian adults, under 10 CMV seropositive, some 22 seronegative.

The method was immunoSEQ multiplex PCR; TCRdb's version includes in-frame clones alone and lacks a portion of them. The data contain around 53,000 clones, about four fifths of them singletons. Single viable CD3+CD4+CD8-CD45RO+ cells were sorted as the memory CD4+ T cells. CMV serostatus came from serum IgG against pp150, pp28, p38, p52. Notes on the study in general: The CMV-associated TCR signature appears largely within the CD4+ memory repertoire. Repertoires predicted CMV serostatus with median bootstrapped AUC of about 0.96.

The V gene is TRBV30, the J gene TRBJ1-1; perhaps TRBD1 as D (5 bases). The source material was memory CD4+ T cells from blood. The sequence derives from an adult in good health and CMV-seropositive. This chain's CDR3 is CAWSNWTPNTEAFF. CDR3 nucleotides: TGTGCCTGGAGCAATTGGACACCTAACACTGAAGCTTTCTTT. Combining the CDR3 with reference TRBV30 and TRBJ1-1 gives the whole variable domain SQTIHQWPATLVQPVGSPLSLECTVEGTSNPNLYWYRQAAGRGLQLLFYSVGIGQISSEVPQNLSASRPQDRQFILSSKKLLLSDSGFYLCAWSNWTPNTEAFFGQGTRLTVV.